Reported below is one T cell receptor beta chain. The sample originates from a study of CD8 T cells in Susac syndrome. After extraction with the RNeasy kit, about 0.45 to 1 ug of the RNA was reverse transcribed using random hexamers. A single record per CDR3 protein comes from TCRdb applying MiXCR to the immunoSEQ multiplex PCR reads. The profile covers 230,000 or so distinct CDR3 sequences, with 95% appearing a single time and roughly 0.1% taken by the ten largest. CDR3 size: 12 residues. V was pared by 3 bases and J by 2 bases, with 7 bases between. Germline V gene data show CDR1 as DFQATT and CDR2 as SNEGSKA (reference sequence). TCR beta sequencing covered blood CD8+ and CD4+ T cells. The multiple sclerosis controls, all treatment-naive patients, had relapsing-remitting disease that was stable or active.

V usage is TRBV20-1 and J usage is TRBJ1-1; no reliable D call. Specimen: CD4+ T cells from PBMCs. This clonotype was obtained from a human donor with multiple sclerosis. CDR3 in DNA: TGCAGTGCTAGCTTCCAAAACACTGAAGCTTTCTTT. Translation gives CSASFQNTEAFF.